The 27 T cell receptor beta chains in this list originate from one sample, sequenced in a study of blood T cell repertoires in COVID-19. Profiling relied on immunoSEQ multiplex PCR, and the TCRdb table lists in-frame clones only, not all of them. The repertoire holds about 210,000 clones, with 84% as singletons. The sequenced sample consisted of peripheral blood. These receptors originate from a woman at least 80 years old with COVID-19, enrolled during active disease.

Here the CDR3 reads CASRSVHNYGYTF. The CDR3 bases are TGCGCCAGCAGAAGCGTTCATAACTATGGCTACACCTTC. V is TRBV5-1 and J is TRBJ1-2; D unclear. The CDR3 has 13 amino acids. V lost 5 bases, J lost 1 base, and 9 bases lay in between. Per germline, CDR1 SGHRS and CDR2 YFSETQ. The complete variable domain, with remaining parts taken from reference TRBV5-1 and TRBJ1-2, reads KAGVTQTPRYLIKTRGQQVTLSCSPISGHRSVSWYQQTPGQGLQFLFEYFSETQRNKGNFPGRFSGRQFSNSRSEMNVSTLELGDSALYLCASRSVHNYGYTFGSGTRLTVV.

The rearrangement joins TRBV5-1 to TRBJ2-2; 8 bases map to TRBD1. Germline assignment: CDR1 SGHRS and CDR2 YFSETQ. V gave up 5 bases and J gave up 4 bases; unmatched junction bases: 4. The CDR3 contains 14 residues. The CDR3 sequence: CASRGTGGTGELFF. The CDR3 coding sequence is TGCGCCAGCAGGGGGACAGGCGGCACCGGGGAGCTGTTTTTT.

The V gene is TRBV12-3 or TRBV12-4, the J gene TRBJ1-2, with 11 bases matching TRBD1. This CDR3 has 13 amino acids. The trim removed 10 bases at V and 7 bases at J, leaving 8 bases unmatched. The CDR3: CATIRDRGFGYTF. As DNA, the CDR3 is TGTGCCACCATCCGGGACAGGGGGTTTGGCTACACCTTC.

This sequence joins TRBV30 and TRBJ1-2; D is unclear. The V end was cut by 6 bases, the J end by 10 bases, with 18 bases between. The CDR3 extends over 12 amino acids. Germline loops: CDR1 GTSNPN, CDR2 SVGIG (reference sequence). For the CDR3, the DNA is TGTGCCTGCCTTGGTACCTATTACGACTACACCTTC. Its translation: CACLGTYYDYTF.

The chain couples TRBV5-6 to TRBJ1-4; perhaps TRBD1 as D (6 bases). The CDR3 runs to 15 residues. The ends were cut back, 0 bases at V and 8 bases at J, with 14 bases in the middle. CDR1 and CDR2 (germline): SGHDT, YYEEEE. For the CDR3, the DNA is TGTGCCAGCAGCTTGGGACAGGCGGGCGAGGAAAAACTGTTTTTT. It yields the protein CASSLGQAGEEKLFF.

The chain links TRBV7-9 to TRBJ2-7; 8 nucleotides match TRBD1. The germline gives CDR1 SEHNR, CDR2 FQNEAQ (reference sequence). The CDR3 is made up of 15 amino acids. V shed 3 bases, J shed 9 bases, and the junction held 13 bases outside the gene matches. The CDR3 spells CASSLTGAEGHGQYF. CDR3 nucleotide sequence: TGTGCCAGCAGCTTGACAGGGGCTGAAGGGCACGGGCAGTACTTC.

The J gene is TRBJ2-6, the V gene TRBV15; maybe TRBD2 (5 bases). Germline-derived CDR1 and CDR2 are LNHNV and YYDKDF (reference sequence). The germline V and J ends were trimmed by 1 base and 2 bases, with 6 bases remaining between them. The CDR3 has 15 residues. The DNA of the CDR3 is TGTGCCACCAGCAGAGGGGGAGCTGGGGCCAACGTCCTGACTTTC. This codes for CATSRGGAGANVLTF.

V gene TRBV29-1 combines with J gene TRBJ1-1, with 7 bases matching TRBD1. CDR3 size: 13 residues. Per germline, CDR1 SQVTM and CDR2 ANQGSEA. V lost 3 bases to trimming and J lost 8 bases; unmatched junction nucleotides: 9. CDR3 sequence reads: CSVERTGQGEAFF. For the CDR3, the DNA is TGCAGCGTTGAGAGGACAGGCCAGGGGGAAGCTTTCTTT.

The V call is TRBV19, the J call TRBJ1-5; no clear D. The CDR3 has 15 residues. Germline V gene sequence: CDR1 LNHDA, CDR2 SQIVND (reference sequence). The germline V and J ends were trimmed by 3 bases and 2 bases, with 11 bases remaining between them. The CDR3 nucleotides are TGTGCCAGTAGTATTTTTGTGGCAGGCAATCAGCCCCAGCATTTT. It translates to CASSIFVAGNQPQHF. The variable domain in full, completed from reference TRBV19 and TRBJ1-5, reads DGGITQSPKYLFRKEGQNVTLSCEQNLNHDAMYWYRQDPGQGLRLIYYSQIVNDFQKGDIAEGYSVSREKKESFPLTVTSAQKNPTAFYLCASSIFVAGNQPQHFGDGTRLSIL.

The genes are TRBV12-3 or TRBV12-4 and TRBJ1-1; D is undetermined. Between the trimmed V and J ends, which lost 6 bases and 10 bases, there was a span of 15 bases. This CDR3 has 12 amino acids. The CDR3 DNA is TGTGCCAGCAGCGCCCTCCGGGGAAGAGCTTTCTTT. Its protein product is CASSALRGRAFF.

This rearrangement joins TRBV4-2 to TRBJ1-2; maybe TRBD1 (5 bases). Germline V gene sequence: CDR1 LGHNA, CDR2 YNFKEQ. The CDR3 loop spans 14 amino acids. Trimming removed 0 bases at V and 2 bases at J, with 7 bases between. The CDR3 is CASSQENRNYGYTF. The CDR3, as DNA: TGTGCCAGCAGCCAAGAGAACAGGAACTATGGCTACACCTTC.

The chain employs TRBV11-2 and TRBJ1-4; D perhaps matches TRBD1 (5 bases). The CDR3 has 15 amino acids. Germline values: CDR1 SGHAT, CDR2 FQNNGV. The ends were cut back, 2 bases at V and 5 bases at J, with 12 bases in the middle. The DNA of the CDR3 is TGTGCCAGCAGCTTATCAGGGCAGAAGAATGAAAAACTGTTTTTT. Amino acids: CASSLSGQKNEKLFF.

The chain links TRBV6-1 to TRBJ1-1; 9 positions agree with TRBD1. With V trimmed by 2 bases and J by 5 bases, 3 bases remained unmatched. CDR1 is MNHNS and CDR2 is SASEGT in the germline V gene. The CDR3 covers 14 residues. The CDR3 is CASSELGTGTEAFF. Here the CDR3 DNA reads TGTGCCAGCAGTGAACTCGGGACAGGGACTGAAGCTTTCTTT.

This clone has only one observation. The rearrangement joins TRBV15 to TRBJ1-5; D is ambiguous. The germline CDR1 and CDR2 sequences are LNHNV and YYDKDF (reference sequence). The CDR3 is 14 amino acids. V gave up 0 bases and J gave up 1 base, with 4 bases separating them. The CDR3 loop reads CATSRDRSNQPQHF. For the CDR3, the DNA is TGTGCCACCAGCAGAGACAGGAGCAATCAGCCCCAGCATTTT.

The chain is built from TRBV5-1 and TRBJ2-1; the D gene is possibly TRBD2 (5 bases). The CDR3 contains 12 residues. Trimming took 2 bases from V and 9 from J, leaving 9 bases between them. CDR1 is SGHRS, CDR2 YFSETQ, per germline. The chain's CDR3 is CASSLTSIEQFF. In DNA form, the CDR3 reads TGCGCCAGCAGCTTAACTAGTATTGAGCAGTTCTTC.

V is TRBV5-5 and J is TRBJ2-1; 9 bases are shared with TRBD1. The junction had 2 bases not matched to a gene; V was cut back by 1 base and J by 3 bases. Germline V lookup: CDR1 SGHKS, CDR2 YYEKEE (reference sequence). The CDR3 is 15 amino acids. The CDR3 loop reads CASSLRTGVYNEQFF. In nucleotides, the CDR3 is TGTGCCAGCAGCTTGAGGACAGGGGTCTACAATGAGCAGTTCTTC.

The rearrangement uses TRBV28 and TRBJ2-3; the D is unclear. V lost 5 bases and J 0 bases, leaving 18 bases between the germline ends. CDR1 MDHEN and CDR2 SYDVKM come from the germline V gene. This CDR3 comprises 17 residues. The CDR3 DNA sequence: TGTGCCAGCAGTCACTCCATAGAGTCTTCTAGCACAGATACGCAGTATTTT. This gives the protein CASSHSIESSSTDTQYF.

This sequence joins TRBV9 and TRBJ1-1; TRBD1 might be the D (5 bases). The CDR3 runs 13 residues. Trimming pared 7 bases from V and 1 base from J, leaving 11 bases between. CDR1 SGDLS and CDR2 YYNGEE come from the germline V gene. The CDR3 sequence: CASAVTANTEAFF. DNA for the CDR3: TGTGCCAGCGCCGTGACAGCGAACACTGAAGCTTTCTTT. The entire variable domain, with the rest obtained from reference TRBV9 and TRBJ1-1, is as follows: DSGVTQTPKHLITATGQRVTLRCSPRSGDLSVYWYQQSLDQGLQFLIQYYNGEERAKGNILERFSAQQFPDLHSELNLSSLELGDSALYFCASAVTANTEAFFGQGTRLTVV.

This sequence joins TRBV28 and TRBJ1-3; D perhaps matches TRBD1 (5 bases). Germline V gives CDR1 MDHEN, CDR2 SYDVKM. The CDR3 length is 13 residues. V shed 3 bases and J shed 4 bases, with 7 bases lying between them. CDR3 in DNA: TGTGCCAGCAGTTTTACAGGAGGAAACACCATATATTTT. It codes for CASSFTGGNTIYF.

CDR3 coding DNA: TGTGCCAGCAGACCAGGACTAGCGGACACCGGGGAGCTGTTTTTT. Encoded protein: CASRPGLADTGELFF. The rearrangement links TRBV6-6 to TRBJ2-2; 10 bases align to TRBD2. Germline assignment: CDR1 MNHNY and CDR2 SVGAGI (reference sequence). The CDR3 has 15 residues. J was trimmed by 3 bases and V by 6 bases; bases with no gene match: 4.

The J gene is TRBJ2-3, the V gene TRBV9; TRBD2 might be the D (6 bases). Trimming shortened V by 5 bases and J by 6 bases, and 19 bases separated the two germline ends. The CDR3 loop spans 15 amino acids. CDR1 is SGDLS, CDR2 YYNGEE, per germline. Here the CDR3 reads CASSATTSSGDTQYF. The CDR3 coding sequence is TGTGCCAGCAGTGCCACTACTAGCTCAGGTGATACGCAGTATTTT.

V gene TRBV14 combines with J gene TRBJ2-3; the D gene is possibly TRBD1 (5 bases). V lost 2 bases, J lost 2 bases, and 11 bases lay in between. The germline V gene encodes CDR1 SGHDN and CDR2 FVKESK. This CDR3 region has 15 residues. The CDR3 DNA reads TGTGCCAGCAGCCAACGGGCAGGGATCACAGATACGCAGTATTTT. It codes for CASSQRAGITDTQYF.

The chain has TRBV19 and TRBJ2-3, with 11 positions matching TRBD2. CDR1 is LNHDA and CDR2 is SQIVND in the germline V gene (reference sequence). This CDR3 spans 14 amino acids. Trimming at V came to 9 bases and at J to 4 bases, leaving 6 bases not matched to a gene. CDR3 nucleotide sequence: TGTGCCAGCAGCGGGGGACTAGCGGCAGATACGCAGTATTTT. It is translated as CASSGGLAADTQYF.

The chain joins TRBV5-1 to TRBJ1-1; 8 nucleotides agree with TRBD1. Germline V gene data show CDR1 as SGHRS and CDR2 as YFSETQ. V was pared by 4 bases and J by 4 bases, with 9 bases of the junction left unmatched. This CDR3 is built from 15 residues. The CDR3 DNA sequence: TGCGCCAGCAGCGCGGGACAGGCGGCGGCCACTGAAGCTTTCTTT. Translation: CASSAGQAAATEAFF.

The chain carries TRBV2 and TRBJ1-2; no definite D call. Germline assignment: CDR1 SNHLY and CDR2 FYNNEI. V was shortened by 4 bases and J by 8 bases, with 11 bases between the two germline ends. The CDR3 covers 12 residues. The CDR3 loop is CASSGGGGGYTF. Here the CDR3 DNA reads TGTGCCAGCAGTGGGGGTGGAGGCGGCTACACCTTC.

The chain combines TRBV5-1 with TRBJ2-5, with 13 bases matching TRBD2. The germline V gene encodes CDR1 SGHRS and CDR2 YFSETQ. This CDR3 has 15 residues. The trim removed 6 bases at V and 5 bases at J, leaving 7 bases unmatched. The CDR3 loop reads CASNRGLAGEETQYF. In DNA, the CDR3 is TGCGCCAGCAACCGTGGACTAGCGGGAGAGGAGACCCAGTACTTC.

V and J are TRBV6-5 and TRBJ2-3; weak D call: TRBD1 (6 bases). Trimming removed 7 bases from V and 2 bases from J, with 10 bases in between. Germline values: CDR1 MNHEY, CDR2 SVGAGI. The length of the CDR3 is 13 residues. CDR3 bases: TGTGCCAGCATCCCAGGGGCCACAGATACGCAGTATTTT. It encodes CASIPGATDTQYF.